The 22 T cell receptor beta chains below all came from one sample that was sequenced in a study of T cells after posttransplantation cyclophosphamide. Sequencing was performed with immunoSEQ multiplex PCR; in TCRdb, only in-frame clones are kept and a portion is missing. Of over 3,500 clones listed, about 77% are singletons. Treatment was busulfan-fludarabine conditioning, a marrow graft, and cyclophosphamide on days +3 and +4. Sequenced here: PBMCs, sampled about 29 days after a stem cell transplant with posttransplant cyclophosphamide. The receptors were gathered from a male patient in his forties or fifties who received an allogeneic stem cell transplant from an unrelated donor, was CMV-positive, and had acute GVHD only. Some T cells may trace back to the graft donor.

V gene TRBV18 combines with J gene TRBJ2-1; 11 nucleotides agree with TRBD2. CDR1 and CDR2 from the germline V gene are KGHSH and LQKENI. The CDR3 length is 18 residues. The J segment lost 9 bases and the V segment lost 2 bases, leaving 15 bases of the junction unmatched. As DNA, the CDR3 is TGTGCCAGCTCACCAGGTTACGGAGGGACTAGCGGTAGAAGTGAGCAGTTCTTC. This sequence encodes CASSPGYGGTSGRSEQFF.

This sequence joins TRBV28 and TRBJ2-3, with TRBD2 identical over 12 bases. This CDR3 spans 17 amino acids. V was pared by 4 bases and J by 6 bases, with 11 bases of the junction left unmatched. Germline values: CDR1 MDHEN, CDR2 SYDVKM. The CDR3 DNA reads as TGTGCCAGCAGTTCTTTGGCTAGCGGGGGGGCCAGGGATACGCAGTATTTT. Translating it yields CASSSLASGGARDTQYF.

This clone was recorded once. The rearrangement joins TRBV9 to TRBJ2-4, with TRBD2 matching over 9 bases. The V and J ends lost 0 bases and 1 base, in that order; junction bases with no gene match: 11. Germline V gene lookup returns CDR1 SGDLS and CDR2 YYNGEE. CDR3 length: 19 amino acids. In DNA form, the CDR3 reads TGTGCCAGCAGCGTAGAGGCGGGAGGGAAGGGGGTGGCCAAAAACATTCAGTACTTC. Translating it yields CASSVEAGGKGVAKNIQYF.

Of note for this clone: Its ends do not fully match the called genes, so a read error is possible. V is TRBV29-1 and J is TRBJ1-2; 7 bases are a match to TRBD1. The CDR3 loop spans 13 amino acids. Per the germline V gene, CDR1 is SQVTM and CDR2 is ANQGSEA. In DNA form, the CDR3 reads TGCAGCGTTCACAGGGGAACTAACTCTGGCTTCACCTTC. This sequence encodes CSVHRGTNSGFTF. The entire variable domain, with the rest obtained from reference TRBV29-1 and TRBJ1-2, is as follows: SAVISQKPSRDICQRGTSLTIQCQVDSQVTMMFWYRQQPGQSLTLIATANQGSEATYESGFVIDKFPISRPNLTFSTLTVSNMSPEDSSIYLCSVHRGTNSGFTFGSGTRLTVV.

Judged by abundance, this clone is large. This chain connects TRBV4-1 to TRBJ1-1, with a tentative D call TRBD1 (6 bases). Trimming cost V 1 base and J 2 bases, with 11 bases left between them. CDR1 and CDR2 (germline): MGHRA, YSYEKL. The CDR3 runs to 15 residues. CDR3 sequence reads: CASSQGLQGNTEAFF. CDR3 DNA sequence: TGCGCCAGCAGCCAAGGCCTACAGGGAAACACTGAAGCTTTCTTT.

Here the CDR3 reads CASSSVASARVTEAFF. CDR3 DNA sequence: TGTGCCAGTAGTAGCGTAGCGAGTGCGAGGGTCACTGAAGCTTTCTTT. The chain has TRBV19 and TRBJ1-1, with D unresolved. The CDR3 has 16 residues. Trimming stripped 4 bases from V and 4 bases from J, with 19 bases between. Looked up from germline, CDR1 is LNHDA and CDR2 is SQIVND (reference sequence).

V is TRBV19 and J is TRBJ2-4; D is unclear. There are 12 residues in the CDR3. V lost 3 bases and J 5 bases, leaving 5 bases between the germline ends. The germline V gene encodes CDR1 LNHDA and CDR2 SQIVND (reference sequence). The CDR3, as DNA: TGTGCCAGTAGTATCCGTGAAAACATTCAGTACTTC. Protein product: CASSIRENIQYF. Based on the CDR3 plus reference TRBV19 and TRBJ2-4, the full variable domain is DGGITQSPKYLFRKEGQNVTLSCEQNLNHDAMYWYRQDPGQGLRLIYYSQIVNDFQKGDIAEGYSVSREKKESFPLTVTSAQKNPTAFYLCASSIRENIQYFGAGTRLSVL.

CDR3 region: CARRESNTEAFF. CDR3 nucleotide sequence: TGTGCCAGGCGAGAGTCGAACACTGAAGCTTTCTTT. V and J are TRBV2 and TRBJ1-1; D is ambiguous. Germline V gives CDR1 SNHLY, CDR2 FYNNEI. The CDR3 extends over 12 amino acids. V lost 9 bases to trimming and J lost 1 base, with 9 bases between them.

The chain combines TRBV6-6 with TRBJ2-5; tentatively, D is TRBD1 (6 bases). The V end was cut by 2 bases, the J end by 4 bases, with 11 bases between. This CDR3 is built from 14 residues. The germline CDR1 and CDR2 sequences are MNHNY and SVGAGI (reference sequence). CDR3 in amino acids: CASSYPGAPETQYF. As DNA, the CDR3 is TGTGCCAGCAGTTACCCAGGGGCCCCAGAGACCCAGTACTTC.

This chain joins TRBV27 and TRBJ2-1, with D perhaps TRBD1 (6 bases). The germline gives CDR1 MNHEY, CDR2 SMNVEV (reference sequence). CDR3 size: 15 residues. The V end lost 4 bases, the J end lost 7 bases, and 17 bases lay between the germline ends. Here the CDR3 DNA reads TGTGCCAGCAGTTCCTACAGGGAACGGGCTAATGAGCAGTTCTTC. Translation: CASSSYRERANEQFF.

The chain combines TRBV7-8 with TRBJ2-3; 8 nucleotides agree with TRBD2. Per the germline V gene, CDR1 is SGHVS and CDR2 is FQNEAQ. The CDR3 loop spans 17 amino acids. Germline trimming cut 4 bases from V and 3 bases from J; bases unmatched to any gene: 12. The CDR3 region has the DNA TGTGCCAGCAGCTCCCGTAGGCGGGAGGCCACAACAGATACGCAGTATTTT. It is translated as CASSSRRREATTDTQYF. Full variable domain (rest looked up from reference TRBV7-8 and TRBJ2-3): GAGVSQSPRYKVAKRGQDVALRCDPISGHVSLFWYQQALGQGPEFLTYFQNEAQLDKSGLPSDRFFAERPEGSVSTLKIQRTQQEDSAVYLCASSSRRREATTDTQYFGPGTRLTVL.

The chain links TRBV7-8 to TRBJ2-7; 8 bases are a match to TRBD2. This CDR3 contains 15 residues. The V gene end was trimmed by 4 bases and the J gene end by 4 bases; junction bases not matched to a gene: 9. Germline values: CDR1 SGHVS, CDR2 FQNEAQ. The CDR3 loop is CASSSRGSGKYEQYF. DNA for the CDR3: TGTGCCAGCAGCTCCCGGGGTAGCGGGAAGTACGAGCAGTACTTC. Supplemented by reference TRBV7-8 and TRBJ2-7, the full variable domain reads GAGVSQSPRYKVAKRGQDVALRCDPISGHVSLFWYQQALGQGPEFLTYFQNEAQLDKSGLPSDRFFAERPEGSVSTLKIQRTQQEDSAVYLCASSSRGSGKYEQYFGPGTRLTVT.

The rearrangement links TRBV15 to TRBJ2-5; possibly TRBD2 for D (6 bases). The J call may be incorrect, as the DNA end agrees better with TRBJ2-7. Germline CDR1 LNHNV, CDR2 YYDKDF (reference sequence). The CDR3 is made up of 15 amino acids. This CDR3 is CATSRAASDQVEQYF. The CDR3 bases are TGTGCCACCAGCAGAGCAGCTAGCGACCAGGTCGAGCAGTACTTC.

CDR3 residues: CAWRGLAVSGGFYEQYF. The CDR3, as DNA: TGTGCCTGGAGAGGACTAGCGGTCTCGGGGGGATTTTACGAGCAGTACTTC. The chain recombines TRBV30 with TRBJ2-7; 10 bases fit TRBD2. The V gene end was trimmed by 3 bases and the J gene end by 4 bases; junction bases not matched to a gene: 15. Germline CDR1 GTSNPN, CDR2 SVGIG (reference sequence). This CDR3 is built from 17 residues.

This chain joins TRBV7-2 and TRBJ2-3; TRBD2 aligns across 8 bases. The CDR3 consists of 15 residues. V was pared by 2 bases and J by 0 bases, with 1 base of the junction left unmatched. Germline lookup yields CDR1 SGHTA and CDR2 FQGNSA. The CDR3 coding sequence is TGTGCCAGCAGCTTACAGCGGGGGAGCACAGATACGCAGTATTTT. It encodes CASSLQRGSTDTQYF. The full variable domain, completed using reference TRBV7-2 and TRBJ2-3, is GAGVSQSPSNKVTEKGKDVELRCDPISGHTALYWYRQSLGQGLEFLIYFQGNSAPDKSGLPSDRFSAERTGGSVSTLTIQRTQQEDSAVYLCASSLQRGSTDTQYFGPGTRLTVL.

Comments on this clone: The sample has other DNA sequences that encode this CDR3 too. The chain has TRBV18 and TRBJ2-3, with no clear D. The CDR3 is 15 residues long. The V gene lost 0 bases and the J gene lost 4 bases, with 11 bases spanning the gap. CDR1 is KGHSH and CDR2 is LQKENI in the germline V gene. The CDR3 sequence: CASSPPDSPSDTQYF. As DNA, the CDR3 is TGTGCCAGCTCACCACCAGATAGCCCCTCAGATACGCAGTATTTT.

In its sample, this clone was seen a few times. This chain uses TRBV28 with TRBJ1-3; no definite D call. Trimming pared 6 bases from V and 0 bases from J, leaving 9 bases between. The CDR3 loop spans 14 amino acids. Per the germline V gene, CDR1 is MDHEN and CDR2 is SYDVKM. CDR3 DNA: TGTGCCAGCAGCCTCGACACCTCTGGAAACACCATATATTTT. Protein sequence: CASSLDTSGNTIYF.

V and J are TRBV19 and TRBJ1-1; tentatively, D is TRBD1 (6 bases). The CDR3 contains 15 residues. The germline gives CDR1 LNHDA, CDR2 SQIVND (reference sequence). The V and J ends lost 6 bases and 0 bases respectively, with 14 bases between them. The CDR3 DNA sequence: TGTGCCAGTAGCCCCCGGACAGCCCTGAACACTGAAGCTTTCTTT. It yields the protein CASSPRTALNTEAFF.

CDR3 nucleotide sequence: TGTGCCAGCAGCGCAAACCTGGAGGACTCCAATGAGCAGTTCTTC. This translates into CASSANLEDSNEQFF. The chain links TRBV9 to TRBJ2-1; D is perhaps TRBD2 (5 bases). Germline V gives CDR1 SGDLS, CDR2 YYNGEE. The V end lost 3 bases, the J end lost 6 bases, and 16 bases lay between the germline ends. The CDR3 is 15 amino acids.

This clone was detected a few times. V and J are TRBV4-3 and TRBJ2-2; 8 nucleotides align to TRBD2. The germline gives CDR1 LGHNA, CDR2 YSLEER. The CDR3 is 16 amino acids. V lost 0 bases to trimming and J lost 4 bases; unmatched junction nucleotides: 4. DNA for the CDR3: TGCGCCAGCAGCCAAGATTTTCTAGCGGGCACCGGGGAGCTGTTTTTT. Its protein is CASSQDFLAGTGELFF.

The V call is TRBV30, the J call TRBJ1-2; no reliable D call. Trimming cost V 3 bases and J 5 bases, with 7 bases left between them. The CDR3 has 11 amino acids. Germline V lookup: CDR1 GTSNPN, CDR2 SVGIG (reference sequence). CDR3 loop: CAWRLEYGYTF. The CDR3 nucleotides read TGTGCCTGGAGACTGGAGTATGGCTACACCTTC.

There are a few counts of this clone. Here the CDR3 reads CSVRQASNYGYTF. The CDR3 DNA reads TGCAGCGTACGACAGGCCTCTAACTATGGCTACACCTTC. V gene TRBV29-1 combines with J gene TRBJ1-2; perhaps TRBD1 as D (6 bases). Looked up from germline, CDR1 is SQVTM and CDR2 is ANQGSEA. The V end was cut by 6 bases, the J end by 0 bases, with 11 bases between. The CDR3 loop spans 13 amino acids. Full variable domain (rest looked up from reference TRBV29-1 and TRBJ1-2): SAVISQKPSRDICQRGTSLTIQCQVDSQVTMMFWYRQQPGQSLTLIATANQGSEATYESGFVIDKFPISRPNLTFSTLTVSNMSPEDSSIYLCSVRQASNYGYTFGSGTRLTVV.